The next 31 T cell receptor beta chains were all read from a single sample in a study of cytomegalovirus exposure and HLA in healthy donors. PCR involved 60 Vbeta and 13 Jbeta primers. Generated by immunoSEQ multiplex PCR, the TCRdb table keeps only in-frame clones and is missing some. The sample is made up of 60,000 to 90,000 clones, and the top ten hold roughly 5% of it. Sequenced sample: PBMCs. These receptors came from a woman aged 35 to 49 in good health and CMV-seropositive.

This chain connects TRBV5-1 to TRBJ2-7; TRBD1 is a possible D gene (5 bases). Per the germline V gene, CDR1 is SGHRS and CDR2 is YFSETQ. V was trimmed by 3 bases and J by 1 base, leaving 14 bases between them. There are 15 residues in the CDR3. The CDR3: CASSSGLGHSYEQYF. CDR3 nucleotide sequence: TGCGCCAGCAGCTCAGGGCTGGGCCATTCCTACGAGCAGTACTTC.

The V and J genes are TRBV6-5 and TRBJ2-7, with 8 nucleotides matching TRBD2. The junction had 6 bases not matched to a gene; V was cut back by 6 bases and J by 2 bases. Per the germline V gene, CDR1 is MNHEY and CDR2 is SVGAGI. This CDR3 spans 14 amino acids. CDR3 DNA sequence: TGTGCCAGCAGGGCGGGGGGAGATACCTACGAGCAGTACTTC. This translates into CASRAGGDTYEQYF.

The CDR3 sequence: CASSWLAGGEQFF. The DNA of the CDR3 is TGTGCCAGTAGTTGGCTAGCGGGAGGAGAGCAGTTCTTC. This sequence joins TRBV19 and TRBJ2-1, with TRBD2 identical over 11 bases. CDR1 and CDR2 from the germline V gene are LNHDA and SQIVND (reference sequence). The ends lost 5 bases at V and 10 bases at J; junction bases unmatched: 4. The CDR3 has 13 amino acids.

V and J are TRBV9 and TRBJ2-4; 7 bases are a match to TRBD2. Trimming removed 0 bases from V and 9 bases from J; junction bases left unmatched: 3. The germline gives CDR1 SGDLS, CDR2 YYNGEE. This CDR3 contains 13 residues. CDR3 protein: CASSVEREGIQYF. The DNA of the CDR3 is TGTGCCAGCAGCGTAGAGAGGGAGGGCATTCAGTACTTC.

The chain carries TRBV30 and TRBJ1-1; 7 bases match TRBD1. The V and J ends lost 7 bases and 5 bases, in that order; junction bases with no gene match: 13. The CDR3 runs 14 residues. Germline CDR1 GTSNPN, CDR2 SVGIG (reference sequence). CDR3 in amino acids: CASTAGGLGTEAFF. In nucleotides, the CDR3 is TGTGCCTCCACCGCAGGGGGGCTTGGGACTGAAGCTTTCTTT.

CDR3 region: CASSLTRSTDTQYF. Written as DNA, the CDR3 is TGCGCCAGCAGCTTAACGCGGAGCACAGATACGCAGTATTTT. V gene TRBV5-1 combines with J gene TRBJ2-3; D remains ambiguous. Trimming shortened V by 2 bases and J by 0 bases, and 7 bases separated the two germline ends. The CDR3 consists of 14 residues. Germline CDR1 is SGHRS and CDR2 is YFSETQ.

The CDR3 is CASSPPGTSGRHEQYF. CDR3 sequence (DNA): TGTGCCAGCAGCCCTCCCGGGACTAGCGGGAGGCACGAGCAGTACTTC. The chain links TRBV7-6 to TRBJ2-7; 15 nucleotides match TRBD2. J gave up 5 bases and V 5 bases, and 7 bases lay outside the gene matches. The CDR3 runs 16 residues. Per germline, CDR1 SGHVS and CDR2 FNYEAQ.

This chain connects TRBV5-1 to TRBJ2-5; 9 bases align to TRBD1. Germline lookup yields CDR1 SGHRS and CDR2 YFSETQ. The CDR3 runs 14 residues. The trim removed 1 base at V and 4 bases at J, leaving 2 bases unmatched. CDR3 residues: CASSLTGGGETQYF. CDR3 sequence (DNA): TGCGCCAGCAGCTTGACAGGGGGCGGAGAGACCCAGTACTTC.

V gene TRBV4-1 combines with J gene TRBJ2-3; 9 positions match TRBD2. The junction had 17 bases not matched to a gene; V was cut back by 4 bases and J by 3 bases. The CDR3 length is 19 residues. Per germline, CDR1 MGHRA and CDR2 YSYEKL. This CDR3 reads CASSLRASASGKGTDTQYF. The CDR3 bases are TGCGCCAGCAGCCTCAGGGCGTCGGCTAGCGGGAAAGGAACAGATACGCAGTATTTT.

About this clone: Distinct nucleotide sequences in the sample also encode this CDR3. The chain recombines TRBV7-9 with TRBJ2-1; 8 bases match TRBD2. V lost 5 bases and J lost 0; bases outside the gene matches: 12. The germline V gene has CDR1 SEHNR and CDR2 FQNEAQ (reference sequence). CDR3 length: 18 amino acids. The CDR3 DNA reads TGTGCCAGCAGCCTTGGGACCAGCGGGAGTAGCTCCTACAATGAGCAGTTCTTC. It encodes CASSLGTSGSSSYNEQFF. The full variable domain, completed using reference TRBV7-9 and TRBJ2-1, is DTGVSQNPRHKITKRGQNVTFRCDPISEHNRLYWYRQTLGQGPEFLTYFQNEAQLEKSRLLSDRFSAERPKGSFSTLEIQRTEQGDSAMYLCASSLGTSGSSSYNEQFFGPGTRLTVL.

The chain links TRBV9 to TRBJ2-3, with 8 positions matching TRBD1. Trimming removed 2 bases from V and 5 bases from J; junction bases left unmatched: 19. The CDR3 extends over 19 amino acids. Germline CDR1 reads SGDLS; CDR2 reads YYNGEE. As DNA, the CDR3 is TGTGCCAGCAGCGTTAGCCCAAAAATCCAGACAGGGGCAAAAGATACGCAGTATTTT. Protein sequence: CASSVSPKIQTGAKDTQYF.

Regarding this clone: One junction end disagrees with the germline gene, perhaps due to a read error. Distinct nucleotide sequences in the sample also encode this CDR3. In nucleotides, the CDR3 is TGCGCCAGCAGCCAAGACCATCGGGGAAACACCACATATTTT. Its translation: CASSQDHRGNTTYF. The V gene is TRBV4-3, the J gene TRBJ1-3, with no clear D. Germline values: CDR1 LGHNA, CDR2 YSLEER. This CDR3 has 14 residues.

The rearrangement links TRBV6-6 to TRBJ1-1; D unresolved. V lost 7 bases and J 5 bases, leaving 11 bases between the germline ends. This CDR3 is built from 12 residues. Germline V CDR1 and CDR2: MNHNY, SVGAGI (reference sequence). The CDR3 DNA reads TGTGCCAGCAATAAAGAGAGTACTGAAGCTTTCTTT. It yields the protein CASNKESTEAFF.

This sequence joins TRBV28 and TRBJ1-1, with a tentative D call TRBD1 (5 bases). V dropped 3 bases and J dropped 5 bases, with 16 bases sitting between them. CDR3 length equals 15 residues. Germline CDR1 and CDR2: MDHEN and SYDVKM. The CDR3 DNA reads as TGTGCCAGCAGTTTGAACAGGTCGAGAAGGACTGAAGCTTTCTTT. Its translation: CASSLNRSRRTEAFF.

The rearrangement joins TRBV5-1 to TRBJ2-1; the match to TRBD1 covers 9 bases. The CDR3 totals 14 residues. V lost 4 bases and J lost 6; bases outside the gene matches: 5. Germline CDR1 reads SGHRS; CDR2 reads YFSETQ. CDR3 nucleotides: TGCGCCAGCAGCCCAATGACAGGGGGCAATGAGCAGTTCTTC. It specifies CASSPMTGGNEQFF.

This chain connects TRBV7-7 to TRBJ2-3; a possible D gene is TRBD2 (6 bases). The CDR3 loop spans 14 amino acids. Germline-derived CDR1 and CDR2 are SSHAT and FNYEAQ (reference sequence). V lost 4 bases and J lost 6, with 14 bases in between. Here the CDR3 reads CASSSTGVSDTQYF. The CDR3 bases are TGTGCCAGCAGCTCCACGGGGGTGTCGGATACGCAGTATTTT.

The chain couples TRBV12-5 to TRBJ2-7; 9 nucleotides align to TRBD1. The CDR3 covers 16 residues. Germline CDR1 is LGHNT and CDR2 is FRNRAP. V lost 1 base to trimming and J lost 3 bases; unmatched junction nucleotides: 7. CDR3 in amino acids: CASGLGAGQGVYEQYF. The DNA for the CDR3 is TGTGCTAGTGGTTTGGGGGCGGGACAGGGAGTCTACGAGCAGTACTTC.

The genes are TRBV19 and TRBJ2-5, with 9 bases that match TRBD1. The J call could be wrong; TRBJ2-7 is a better fit for the DNA end. The germline V gene has CDR1 LNHDA and CDR2 SQIVND (reference sequence). This CDR3 is built from 14 residues. CDR3 coding DNA: TGTGCCAGTAATCCGGGACAGGGTCCCTACGAGCAGTACTTC. It yields the protein CASNPGQGPYEQYF.

V gene TRBV28 combines with J gene TRBJ1-5; possible D gene TRBD1, 6 bases. CDR1 and CDR2 (germline): MDHEN, SYDVKM. The V and J ends lost 2 bases and 10 bases respectively, with 18 bases between them. The CDR3 runs 15 residues. The DNA for the CDR3 is TGTGCCAGCAGTTTAATAGCAGGGGAGTCGGGACCCCAGCATTTT. Its translation is CASSLIAGESGPQHF. The full variable domain, with the rest looked up from reference TRBV28 and TRBJ1-5, is DVKVTQSSRYLVKRTGEKVFLECVQDMDHENMFWYRQDPGLGLRLIYFSYDVKMKEKGDIPEGYSVSREKKERFSLILESASTNQTSMYLCASSLIAGESGPQHFGDGTRLSIL.

The chain uses TRBV29-1 and TRBJ2-1; 8 bases fit TRBD1. Trimming took 1 base from V and 1 from J; bases not matched to a gene: 0. This CDR3 is built from 14 residues. Germline CDR1 is SQVTM and CDR2 is ANQGSEA. The CDR3 region is CSVEGTGSYNEQFF. CDR3 sequence (DNA): TGCAGCGTTGAAGGGACAGGGTCCTACAATGAGCAGTTCTTC.

This chain links TRBV4-2 with TRBJ2-3, with TRBD2 identical over 12 bases. CDR1 is LGHNA and CDR2 is YNFKEQ in the germline V gene. CDR3 size: 16 residues. V lost 0 bases and J lost 6; bases outside the gene matches: 4. The CDR3 nucleotides are TGTGCCAGCAGCCAAGAACTAGCGGGGGGCCCGGATACGCAGTATTTT. This translates into CASSQELAGGPDTQYF.

V usage is TRBV7-3 and J usage is TRBJ2-1; 7 positions agree with TRBD2. From germline, CDR1 is SGHTA and CDR2 FQGTGA. The CDR3 loop spans 15 amino acids. The V gene end was trimmed by 5 bases and the J gene end by 4 bases; junction bases not matched to a gene: 8. CDR3 DNA: TGTGCCAGCAGCGTATCGGGGGGACCTTACAATGAGCAGTTCTTC. As protein: CASSVSGGPYNEQFF.

The genes are TRBV4-1 and TRBJ1-2; 7 nucleotides match TRBD1. J lost 4 bases, V lost 3 bases, and 11 bases had no gene match. The CDR3 runs to 16 residues. In germline, CDR1 is MGHRA, CDR2 YSYEKL. The CDR3 protein is CASSQRGQGGGYGYTF. The CDR3 region has the DNA TGCGCCAGCAGCCAGAGGGGGCAGGGGGGCGGCTATGGCTACACCTTC.

The genes are TRBV5-4 and TRBJ2-2; D possibly corresponds to TRBD2 (5 bases). V was shortened by 3 bases and J by 4 bases, with 13 bases between the two germline ends. CDR1 and CDR2 from the germline V gene are SGHNT and YYREEE (reference sequence). This CDR3 region has 15 residues. In nucleotides, the CDR3 is TGTGCCAGCAGCTCGGGGATGGACGGCACCGGGGAGCTGTTTTTT. Amino acid sequence: CASSSGMDGTGELFF. The full variable domain, its missing parts supplied by reference TRBV5-4 and TRBJ2-2, is ETGVTQSPTHLIKTRGQQVTLRCSSQSGHNTVSWYQQALGQGPQFIFQYYREEENGRGNFPPRFSGLQFPNYSSELNVNALELDDSALYLCASSSGMDGTGELFFGEGSRLTVL.

The chain combines TRBV6-1 with TRBJ1-1, with a tentative D call TRBD1 (5 bases). With 4 bases removed from V and 5 bases from J, the gap between germline ends came to 11 bases. The CDR3 length is 13 residues. In germline, CDR1 is MNHNS, CDR2 SASEGT. In nucleotides, the CDR3 is TGTGCCAGCAGTGGGGGGGGTTGGACTGAAGCTTTCTTT. This translates into CASSGGGWTEAFF.

V and J are TRBV7-3 and TRBJ2-1; 11 bases are a match to TRBD2. Germline V gene lookup returns CDR1 SGHTA and CDR2 FQGTGA. V gave up 5 bases and J gave up 5 bases; unmatched junction bases: 17. This CDR3 comprises 19 residues. In nucleotides, the CDR3 is TGTGCCAGCAGCCCCGCTATAGTACGTAGCGGGGGGGCGGACAATGAGCAGTTCTTC. Translating it yields CASSPAIVRSGGADNEQFF.

J is TRBJ2-2 and V is TRBV7-3, with TRBD2 as a possible D gene (6 bases). Germline lookup yields CDR1 SGHTA and CDR2 FQGTGA. The CDR3 runs 15 residues. The V end lost 2 bases, the J end lost 3 bases, and 10 bases lay between the germline ends. The CDR3, as DNA: TGTGCCAGCAGCTTATACGGGGGTGACACCGGGGAGCTGTTTTTT. This sequence encodes CASSLYGGDTGELFF.

The rearrangement joins TRBV10-3 to TRBJ1-1, with D perhaps TRBD1 (5 bases). Germline V lookup: CDR1 ENHRY, CDR2 SYGVKD. The CDR3 spans 16 residues. Trimming removed 4 bases at V and 3 bases at J, with 18 bases between. The DNA for the CDR3 is TGTGCCATCAGTGGAGGATCGAGCCGGGGGGACACTGAAGCTTTCTTT. As protein: CAISGGSSRGDTEAFF.

The chain is built from TRBV7-2 and TRBJ1-1; perhaps TRBD1 as D (6 bases). CDR3 size: 18 residues. Looked up from germline, CDR1 is SGHTA and CDR2 is FQGNSA. V was shortened by 1 base and J by 1 base, with 19 bases between the two germline ends. The CDR3 sequence: CASSLGWGGGRGNTEAFF. Written as DNA, the CDR3 is TGTGCCAGCAGCTTAGGGTGGGGCGGGGGCCGGGGGAACACTGAAGCTTTCTTT.

The chain combines TRBV5-1 with TRBJ2-5, with 11 bases lining up with TRBD2. The CDR3 sequence is 15 residues long. Germline V gene data show CDR1 as SGHRS and CDR2 as YFSETQ. V dropped 5 bases and J dropped 5; count of bases not matched to a gene: 8. CDR3 nucleotides: TGCGCCAGCAGGTATAGCGGGGGGGCGTTGGAGACCCAGTACTTC. This translates into CASRYSGGALETQYF.

The chain recombines TRBV7-2 with TRBJ2-7; 8 bases fit TRBD2. The CDR3 has 13 residues. V lost 5 bases to trimming and J lost 2 bases; unmatched junction nucleotides: 2. From germline, CDR1 is SGHTA and CDR2 FQGNSA. The CDR3: CASSPGGAYEQYF. The CDR3 nucleotides read TGTGCCAGCAGCCCCGGGGGGGCCTACGAGCAGTACTTC. The full variable domain, its missing parts supplied by reference TRBV7-2 and TRBJ2-7, is GAGVSQSPSNKVTEKGKDVELRCDPISGHTALYWYRQSLGQGLEFLIYFQGNSAPDKSGLPSDRFSAERTGGSVSTLTIQRTQQEDSAVYLCASSPGGAYEQYFGPGTRLTVT.